The 20 T cell receptor beta chains below come from one sample, sequenced in a study of tumor-infiltrating lymphocytes in localized non-small cell lung cancer. Data came from immunoSEQ multiplex PCR; TCRdb stores just in-frame clones and leaves some out. This sample has 15,000 to 20,000 clones, with approximately 70% found just once. The sample taken for sequencing was lung tumor tissue. These receptors came from a human donor with non-small cell lung cancer.

The chain links TRBV6-1 to TRBJ1-1, with 7 positions matching TRBD1. Germline CDR1 MNHNS, CDR2 SASEGT. The CDR3 length is 14 residues. After removal of 8 bases from V and 0 bases from J, the junction contained 6 bases not matched to a gene. In nucleotides, the CDR3 is TGTGCCAGCTGGGTTGGGACAGTGAACACTGAAGCTTTCTTT. It encodes CASWVGTVNTEAFF.

The chain has TRBV5-5 and TRBJ2-7, with D unclear. CDR3 length: 11 residues. Germline CDR1 reads SGHKS; CDR2 reads YYEKEE (reference sequence). V was cut by 3 bases and J by 4 bases, with 5 bases left in between. The CDR3 here is CASSSLYEQYF. The CDR3 DNA follows: TGTGCCAGCAGCTCTCTATACGAGCAGTACTTC.

This clone was recorded a few times. The chain employs TRBV7-3 and TRBJ2-3; D uncertain. The V and J ends lost 5 bases and 5 bases respectively, with 20 bases between them. Germline V gene data show CDR1 as SGHTA and CDR2 as FQGTGA. CDR3 length: 16 amino acids. The CDR3 DNA reads as TGTGCCAGCAGCCCCGGCTTCGTCGGAGCGAAAGATACGCAGTATTTT. This codes for CASSPGFVGAKDTQYF. Full variable domain (remainder filled in from reference TRBV7-3 and TRBJ2-3): GAGVSQTPSNKVTEKGKYVELRCDPISGHTALYWYRQSLGQGPEFLIYFQGTGAADDSGLPNDRFFAVRPEGSVSTLKIQRTERGDSAVYLCASSPGFVGAKDTQYFGPGTRLTVL.

This clone was recorded only once. The chain couples TRBV14 to TRBJ1-2; the D gene is possibly TRBD1 (5 bases). CDR1 and CDR2 from the germline V gene are SGHDN and FVKESK. The CDR3 spans 13 residues. V was clipped by 5 bases and J by 5 bases, with 12 bases between them. The CDR3 loop reads CASSEGTRYGYTF. In nucleotides, the CDR3 is TGTGCCAGCAGCGAAGGGACCCGGTATGGCTACACCTTC.

The rearrangement uses TRBV5-1 and TRBJ2-2; D call uncertain. This CDR3 is 12 amino acids long. The V end was cut by 4 bases, the J end by 7 bases, with 8 bases between. Germline V gene sequence: CDR1 SGHRS, CDR2 YFSETQ. The CDR3 DNA sequence: TGCGCCAGCAGCCCGGTAGGCGGGGAGCTGTTTTTT. It translates to CASSPVGGELFF. Drawing the rest from reference TRBV5-1 and TRBJ2-2, the complete variable domain is KAGVTQTPRYLIKTRGQQVTLSCSPISGHRSVSWYQQTPGQGLQFLFEYFSETQRNKGNFPGRFSGRQFSNSRSEMNVSTLELGDSALYLCASSPVGGELFFGEGSRLTVL.

J is TRBJ2-5 and V is TRBV14; TRBD2 aligns across 10 bases. Judging by the DNA end, TRBJ2-7 fits better; the J call may be wrong. The CDR3 length is 15 residues. Germline CDR1 SGHDN, CDR2 FVKESK. CDR3 residues: CARPNRTSGNYEQYF. The CDR3 nucleotides read TGTGCCAGACCTAATAGGACTAGCGGCAACTACGAGCAGTACTTC.

V and J are TRBV19 and TRBJ1-5, with 10 positions matching TRBD1. Germline V gene lookup returns CDR1 LNHDA and CDR2 SQIVND (reference sequence). The CDR3 spans 14 residues. V was pared by 9 bases and J by 6 bases, with 8 bases of the junction left unmatched. The CDR3 coding sequence is TGTGCCAGCACGGACAGGGGGAGACGTCAGCCCCAGCATTTT. Protein sequence: CASTDRGRRQPQHF. The full variable domain, completed using reference TRBV19 and TRBJ1-5, is DGGITQSPKYLFRKEGQNVTLSCEQNLNHDAMYWYRQDPGQGLRLIYYSQIVNDFQKGDIAEGYSVSREKKESFPLTVTSAQKNPTAFYLCASTDRGRRQPQHFGDGTRLSIL.

The chain carries TRBV6-1 and TRBJ2-7; D gene unclear. CDR1 and CDR2 (germline): MNHNS, SASEGT. The CDR3 runs to 12 residues. The CDR3 sequence: CVTKLGSYEQYF. The CDR3 nucleotides read TGTGTGACCAAATTGGGCTCCTACGAGCAGTACTTC.

This clone is termed medium-sized (0.01 to 0.1%). The V and J genes are TRBV4-1 and TRBJ2-2; D is ambiguous. CDR1 MGHRA and CDR2 YSYEKL come from the germline V gene. The CDR3 runs 15 residues. V lost 0 bases and J lost 0, with 5 bases in between. The CDR3 protein is CASSQEASNTGELFF. In DNA form, the CDR3 reads TGCGCCAGCAGCCAAGAGGCCTCGAACACCGGGGAGCTGTTTTTT.

The chain combines TRBV10-3 with TRBJ2-7; D is unclear. V lost 10 bases and J 4 bases, leaving 11 bases between the germline ends. The CDR3 covers 11 residues. Per germline, CDR1 ENHRY and CDR2 SYGVKD. The CDR3 DNA is TGTGCCAGCCAGGCTGGATACGAGCAGTACTTC. Amino acid sequence: CASQAGYEQYF.

This sequence joins TRBV12-5 and TRBJ2-3; TRBD1 aligns across 8 bases. Germline assignment: CDR1 LGHNT and CDR2 FRNRAP. The CDR3 covers 12 residues. J gave up 5 bases and V 7 bases, and 2 bases lay outside the gene matches. CDR3 in amino acids: CASADRGDTQYF. The CDR3 DNA reads TGTGCTAGTGCCGACAGGGGAGATACGCAGTATTTT.

The rearrangement uses TRBV6-1 and TRBJ1-5, with TRBD1 matching 7 bases. The CDR3 spans 14 residues. Per germline, CDR1 MNHNS and CDR2 SASEGT. The J segment lost 4 bases and the V segment lost 5 bases, leaving 5 bases of the junction unmatched. The CDR3 nucleotides read TGTGCCAGCAGTATACAGGGGACAAATCAGCCCCAGCATTTT. Translation: CASSIQGTNQPQHF.

J is TRBJ2-3 and V is TRBV6-4; D is possibly TRBD2 (6 bases). Trimming took off 4 bases at V and 0 bases at J, with 8 bases between the two ends. CDR3 length: 14 amino acids. In germline, CDR1 is MRHNA, CDR2 SNTAGT. The CDR3 region is CASSAGTSTDTQYF. CDR3 DNA sequence: TGTGCCAGCAGTGCCGGGACTAGCACAGATACGCAGTATTTT.

The chain employs TRBV7-2 and TRBJ2-2; no clear D. The CDR3 length is 12 residues. V lost 5 bases to trimming and J lost 5 bases, with 6 bases between them. Germline V gene lookup returns CDR1 SGHTA and CDR2 FQGNSA. The CDR3 reads CASSRETGELFF. In nucleotides, the CDR3 is TGTGCCAGCAGCCGTGAAACCGGGGAGCTGTTTTTT.

J is TRBJ1-4 and V is TRBV5-1; a possible D gene is TRBD1 (5 bases). Germline V gene data show CDR1 as SGHRS and CDR2 as YFSETQ. With 0 bases removed from V and 3 bases from J, the gap between germline ends came to 6 bases. The length of the CDR3 is 14 residues. The CDR3 sequence: CASSLGGANEKLFF. The CDR3 DNA sequence: TGCGCCAGCAGCTTGGGGGGGGCTAATGAAAAACTGTTTTTT.

V and J are TRBV23-1 and TRBJ2-4; unclear D gene. TRBV23-1 has ORF status, its function being uncertain. V was pared by 11 bases and J by 1 base, with 9 bases between. This CDR3 comprises 12 residues. CDR3 sequence (DNA): TGCGCCTCACGACGTGCCAAAAACATTCAGTACTTC. This gives the protein CASRRAKNIQYF.

This sequence joins TRBV4-1 and TRBJ1-6; D might be TRBD1 (5 bases). The CDR3 sequence is 14 residues long. Germline CDR1 MGHRA, CDR2 YSYEKL. V was trimmed by 0 bases and J by 10 bases, leaving 10 bases between them. CDR3 residues: CASSQEKGVSPLHF. Written as DNA, the CDR3 is TGCGCCAGCAGCCAAGAGAAAGGGGTCTCACCCCTCCACTTT.

This clone occurred once. The V gene is TRBV5-4, the J gene TRBJ2-5; D gene uncertain. This CDR3 comprises 15 residues. V gave up 3 bases and J gave up 5 bases, with 17 bases separating them. Germline CDR1 is SGHNT and CDR2 is YYREEE (reference sequence). The CDR3 region has the DNA TGTGCCAGCAGCTCGTCAACCTACGGTGGGGAGACCCAGTACTTC. It encodes CASSSSTYGGETQYF.

This clone turned up a few times. The V and J genes are TRBV6-5 and TRBJ1-1; TRBD1 is a possible D gene (6 bases). CDR3 length equals 15 residues. Trimming shortened V by 0 bases and J by 1 base, and 9 bases separated the two germline ends. CDR1 and CDR2 from the germline V gene are MNHEY and SVGAGI. CDR3 in DNA: TGTGCCAGCAGTTACTCTGACAGGAGGAACACTGAAGCTTTCTTT. Residues: CASSYSDRRNTEAFF.

The chain couples TRBV9 to TRBJ2-1; 7 bases are a match to TRBD2. V dropped 4 bases and J dropped 4; count of bases not matched to a gene: 8. Germline V gene lookup returns CDR1 SGDLS and CDR2 YYNGEE. The CDR3 is 15 residues long. CDR3 DNA sequence: TGTGCCAGCAGCTCCGGGGGGAGTCAGTACAATGAGCAGTTCTTC. Translated: CASSSGGSQYNEQFF.